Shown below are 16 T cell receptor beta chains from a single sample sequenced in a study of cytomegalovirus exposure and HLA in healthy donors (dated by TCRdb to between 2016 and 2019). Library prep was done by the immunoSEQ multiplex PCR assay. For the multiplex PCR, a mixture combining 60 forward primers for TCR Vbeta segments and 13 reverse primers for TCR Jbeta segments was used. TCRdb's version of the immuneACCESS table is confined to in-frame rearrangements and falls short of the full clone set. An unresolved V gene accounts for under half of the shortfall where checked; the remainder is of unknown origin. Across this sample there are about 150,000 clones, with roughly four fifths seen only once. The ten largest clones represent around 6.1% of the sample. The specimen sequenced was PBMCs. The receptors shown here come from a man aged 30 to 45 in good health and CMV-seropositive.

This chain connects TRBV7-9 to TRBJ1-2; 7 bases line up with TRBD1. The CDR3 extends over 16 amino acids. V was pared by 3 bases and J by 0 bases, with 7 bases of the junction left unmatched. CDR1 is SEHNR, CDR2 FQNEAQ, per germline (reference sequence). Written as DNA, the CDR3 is TGTGCCAGCAGCTTTTTCGGACAGGTAGCTAACTATGGCTACACCTTC. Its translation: CASSFFGQVANYGYTF.

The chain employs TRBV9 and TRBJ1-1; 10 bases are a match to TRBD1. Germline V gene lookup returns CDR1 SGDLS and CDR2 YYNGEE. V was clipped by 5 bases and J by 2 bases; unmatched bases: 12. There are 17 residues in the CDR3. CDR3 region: CASRASLGDRGNTEAFF. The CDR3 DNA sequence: TGTGCCAGCAGAGCCTCTCTGGGGGACAGGGGAAACACTGAAGCTTTCTTT.

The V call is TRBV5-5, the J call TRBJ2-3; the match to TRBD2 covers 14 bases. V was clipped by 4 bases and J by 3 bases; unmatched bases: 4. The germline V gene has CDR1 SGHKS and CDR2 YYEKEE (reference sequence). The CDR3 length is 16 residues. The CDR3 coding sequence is TGTGCCAGCAGCCCAGGGACTAGCGGGAGAACAGATACGCAGTATTTT. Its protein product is CASSPGTSGRTDTQYF.

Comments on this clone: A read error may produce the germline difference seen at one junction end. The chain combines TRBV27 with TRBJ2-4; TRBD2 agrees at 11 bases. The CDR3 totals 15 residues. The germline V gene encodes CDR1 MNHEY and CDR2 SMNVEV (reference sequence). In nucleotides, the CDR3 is TGTGCCAGCAGAGAACTAGCGGGAGCCAAAAACAGTCAGTACTTC. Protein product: CASRELAGAKNSQYF.

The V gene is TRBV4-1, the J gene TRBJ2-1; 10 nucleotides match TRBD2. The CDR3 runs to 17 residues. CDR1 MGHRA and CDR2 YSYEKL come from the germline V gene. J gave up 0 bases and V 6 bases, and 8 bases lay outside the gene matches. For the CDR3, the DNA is TGCGCCAGCAGACGCGGACTAGCGGTGACCTCCTACAATGAGCAGTTCTTC. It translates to CASRRGLAVTSYNEQFF.

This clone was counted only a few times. The CDR3 sequence is CASSYSEVNEQFF. CDR3 nucleotides: TGTGCCAGCAGTTACTCGGAGGTCAATGAGCAGTTCTTC. The genes are TRBV6-6 and TRBJ2-1; TRBD2 is a possible D gene (5 bases). The CDR3 has 13 residues. V was shortened by 0 bases and J by 6 bases, with 6 bases between the two germline ends. The V gene's germline CDR1 is MNHNY and CDR2 SVGAGI (reference sequence).

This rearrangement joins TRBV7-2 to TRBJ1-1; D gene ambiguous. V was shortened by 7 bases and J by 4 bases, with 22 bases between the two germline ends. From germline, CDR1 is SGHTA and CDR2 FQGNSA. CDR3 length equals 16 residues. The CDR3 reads CASTDPQDGGITEAFF. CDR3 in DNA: TGTGCCAGCACCGACCCCCAGGATGGAGGCATCACTGAAGCTTTCTTT. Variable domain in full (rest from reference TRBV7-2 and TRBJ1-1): GAGVSQSPSNKVTEKGKDVELRCDPISGHTALYWYRQSLGQGLEFLIYFQGNSAPDKSGLPSDRFSAERTGGSVSTLTIQRTQQEDSAVYLCASTDPQDGGITEAFFGQGTRLTVV.

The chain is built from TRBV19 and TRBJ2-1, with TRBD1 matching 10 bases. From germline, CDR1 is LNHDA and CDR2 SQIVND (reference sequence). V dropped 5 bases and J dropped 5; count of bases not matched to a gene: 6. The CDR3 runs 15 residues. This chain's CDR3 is CASSLRQGAHNEQFF. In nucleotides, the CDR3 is TGTGCCAGTAGTTTAAGACAGGGGGCCCACAATGAGCAGTTCTTC.

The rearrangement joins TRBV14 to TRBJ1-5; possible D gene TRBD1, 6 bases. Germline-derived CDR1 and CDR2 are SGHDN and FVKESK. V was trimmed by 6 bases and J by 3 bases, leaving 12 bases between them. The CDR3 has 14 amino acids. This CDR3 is CASSAQGHNQPQHF. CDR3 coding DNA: TGTGCCAGCAGTGCTCAGGGGCACAATCAGCCCCAGCATTTT.

The CDR3, as DNA: TGTGCCACCAGCAGAGGGGGGCCAGGAACCAATGAGCAGTTCTTC. Its translation is CATSRGGPGTNEQFF. This chain uses TRBV15 with TRBJ2-1; maybe TRBD1 (6 bases). This CDR3 is built from 15 residues. The germline V and J ends were trimmed by 1 base and 6 bases, with 13 bases remaining between them. The germline gives CDR1 LNHNV, CDR2 YYDKDF (reference sequence).

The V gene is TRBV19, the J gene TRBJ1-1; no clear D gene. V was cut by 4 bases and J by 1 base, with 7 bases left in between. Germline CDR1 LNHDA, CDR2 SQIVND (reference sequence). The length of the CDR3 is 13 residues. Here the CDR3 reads CASSTPGNTEAFF. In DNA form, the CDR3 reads TGTGCCAGTAGTACCCCCGGGAACACTGAAGCTTTCTTT.

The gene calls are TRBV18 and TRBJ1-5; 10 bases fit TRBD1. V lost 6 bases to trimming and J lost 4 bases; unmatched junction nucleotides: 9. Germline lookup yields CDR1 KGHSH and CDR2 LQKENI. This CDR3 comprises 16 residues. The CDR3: CASSPRDRGRNQPQHF. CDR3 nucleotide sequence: TGTGCCAGCTCCCCCCGAGACAGGGGGCGTAATCAGCCCCAGCATTTT.

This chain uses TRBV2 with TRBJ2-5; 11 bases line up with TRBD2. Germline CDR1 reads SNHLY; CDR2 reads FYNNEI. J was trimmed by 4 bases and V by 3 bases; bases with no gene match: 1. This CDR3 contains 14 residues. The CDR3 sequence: CASSEGLAAETQYF. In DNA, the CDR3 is TGTGCCAGCAGTGAGGGACTAGCGGCAGAGACCCAGTACTTC.

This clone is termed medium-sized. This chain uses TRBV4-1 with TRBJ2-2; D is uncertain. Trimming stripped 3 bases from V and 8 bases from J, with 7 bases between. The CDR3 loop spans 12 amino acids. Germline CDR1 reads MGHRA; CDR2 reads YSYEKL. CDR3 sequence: CASSHLGGELFF. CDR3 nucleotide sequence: TGCGCCAGCAGCCATCTCGGGGGGGAGCTGTTTTTT.

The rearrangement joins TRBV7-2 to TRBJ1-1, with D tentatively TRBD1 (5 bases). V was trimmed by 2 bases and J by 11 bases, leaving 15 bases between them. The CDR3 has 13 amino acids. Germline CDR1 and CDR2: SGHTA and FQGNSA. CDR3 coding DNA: TGTGCCAGCAGCTTAAAGACAGCCCAAGGGGCTTTCTTT. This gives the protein CASSLKTAQGAFF. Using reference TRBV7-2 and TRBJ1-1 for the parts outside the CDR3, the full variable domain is GAGVSQSPSNKVTEKGKDVELRCDPISGHTALYWYRQSLGQGLEFLIYFQGNSAPDKSGLPSDRFSAERTGGSVSTLTIQRTQQEDSAVYLCASSLKTAQGAFFGQGTRLTVV.

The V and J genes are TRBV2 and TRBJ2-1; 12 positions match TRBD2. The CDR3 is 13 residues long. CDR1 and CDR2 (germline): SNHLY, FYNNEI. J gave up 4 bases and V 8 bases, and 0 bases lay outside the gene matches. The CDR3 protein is CASGLAGYNEQFF. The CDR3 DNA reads TGTGCCAGCGGACTAGCGGGATACAATGAGCAGTTCTTC.